Each of the 8 T cell receptor beta chains below was sequenced from the same sample in a study of a mutant IDH1 vaccine in newly diagnosed glioma. Their specific antigens are unknown. Time point: week 11, during vaccination. It was 300 ug of mutant IDH1 20-mer peptide that made up each vaccine dose, given with topical imiquimod. Sequencing used immunoSEQ multiplex PCR; TCRdb keeps in-frame clones, though not all of them. The table has about 110,000 clones, around 90% seen once; the top ten hold more than 0.55%. The sample was PBMCs, taken from a glioma patient whose treatment included an IDH1 peptide vaccine. These receptors were obtained from a woman between 45 and 65 years old with glioma.

V is TRBV7-9 and J is TRBJ2-7; perhaps D is TRBD1 or TRBD2 (5 bases each). The CDR3 consists of 15 residues. Trimming removed 4 bases at V and 5 bases at J, with 18 bases between. Germline assignment: CDR1 SEHNR and CDR2 FQNEAQ (reference sequence). The CDR3 reads CASSSAGTAFDEQYF. The DNA for the CDR3 is TGTGCCAGCAGCTCCGCCGGGACGGCGTTCGACGAGCAGTACTTC.

This clone was found once. This chain joins TRBV6-5 and TRBJ2-7; D is perhaps TRBD1 or TRBD2 (5 bases each). The CDR3 runs to 14 residues. Trimming pared 2 bases from V and 3 bases from J, leaving 11 bases between. CDR1 and CDR2 (germline): MNHEY, SVGAGI. The CDR3 reads CASSYQTRGYEQYF. The CDR3 coding sequence is TGTGCCAGCAGTTACCAAACTAGGGGCTACGAGCAGTACTTC.

This rearrangement joins TRBV11-3 to TRBJ2-1; D possibly corresponds to TRBD2 (6 bases). Germline CDR1 SGHNT, CDR2 YENEEA. V was clipped by 2 bases and J by 7 bases, with 6 bases between them. The CDR3 has 12 amino acids. CDR3: CASSLLANEQFF. CDR3 sequence (DNA): TGTGCCAGCAGCTTACTAGCGAATGAGCAGTTCTTC.

The chain is built from TRBV29-1 and TRBJ2-7, with unresolved D. Germline CDR1 SQVTM, CDR2 ANQGSEA. The CDR3 spans 12 residues. Trimming cost V 7 bases and J 2 bases, with 12 bases left between them. The CDR3 region has the DNA TGCAGCGCAAGAGAGTCTACCTACGAGCAGTACTTC. Its translation is CSARESTYEQYF.

CDR3 amino acids: CASSQGAAGNQPQHF. Written as DNA, the CDR3 is TGTGCCAGCAGCCAGGGGGCAGCGGGCAATCAGCCCCAGCATTTT. V and J are TRBV7-9 and TRBJ1-5, with 8 nucleotides matching TRBD1. The ends lost 5 bases at V and 2 bases at J; junction bases unmatched: 5. This CDR3 has 15 amino acids. CDR1 is SEHNR, CDR2 FQNEAQ, per germline (reference sequence).

V usage is TRBV15 and J usage is TRBJ2-3; 10 bases agree with TRBD1. This CDR3 contains 16 residues. CDR1 and CDR2 from the germline V gene are LNHNV and YYDKDF (reference sequence). V dropped 5 bases and J dropped 0; count of bases not matched to a gene: 5. CDR3 bases: TGTGCCACCAGCGGGCCGGGACAGGGGAGCACAGATACGCAGTATTTT. Its protein is CATSGPGQGSTDTQYF.

The J gene is TRBJ2-7, the V gene TRBV5-1, with TRBD1 matching over 11 bases. The CDR3 has 16 residues. Trimming took 5 bases from V and 6 from J; bases not matched to a gene: 13. Germline CDR1 reads SGHRS; CDR2 reads YFSETQ. CDR3 region: CASSPTLGTGGGEQYF. CDR3 nucleotide sequence: TGCGCCAGCAGTCCCACCTTAGGGACAGGGGGTGGCGAGCAGTACTTC.

This clone appeared a single time. J is TRBJ2-4 and V is TRBV14, with 8 bases that match TRBD1. The CDR3 is 17 residues long. The germline V gene has CDR1 SGHDN and CDR2 FVKESK. The J segment lost 7 bases and the V segment lost 0 bases, leaving 11 bases of the junction unmatched. CDR3 protein: CASSQDRGSGGLNIQYF. In DNA form, the CDR3 reads TGTGCCAGCAGCCAAGATCGGGGGTCAGGGGGCCTGAACATTCAGTACTTC. The entire variable domain, with the rest obtained from reference TRBV14 and TRBJ2-4, is as follows: EAGVTQFPSHSVIEKGQTVTLRCDPISGHDNLYWYRRVMGKEIKFLLHFVKESKQDESGMPNNRFLAERTGGTYSTLKVQPAELEDSGVYFCASSQDRGSGGLNIQYFGAGTRLSVL.